This TCR beta chain was identified in a study of blood T cells in healthy people across ages. Whole-study results and caveats: Among T cells, TCR beta diversity per million cells dropped roughly linearly as age rose.

Together with a sample-barcoded 5' primer, a J-beta primer mix was included in a second PCR lasting about 6 to 11 cycles. Each cDNA was tagged by a template-switch adaptor containing 12 random nucleotides. One entry per CDR3 protein, called by TCRdb with MiXCR from the 5' RACE reads. The table lists about 580,000 distinct CDR3 sequences, around 50% of them singletons, with around 23% in the top ten. Trimming shortened V by 1 base and J by 3 bases, and 15 bases separated the two germline ends. Germline-derived CDR1 and CDR2 are DFQATT and SNEGSKA (reference sequence). The CDR3 has 15 amino acids. Points on this clonotype: Its target is not known.

The V gene is TRBV20-1, the J gene TRBJ1-1; no clear D gene. The sample was blood. The sequence was collected from a man older than 75 in good health. The CDR3 loop reads CSARAWEAADTEAFF. The CDR3 coding sequence is TGCAGTGCTAGAGCCTGGGAGGCTGCGGACACTGAAGCTTTCTTT.